This TCR beta chain emerged from a study of blood T cell repertoires in COVID-19. Looking at the study overall: From T cells, B-cell-depleted T cells, or PBMCs came the material, which was cDNA or gDNA.

This CDR3 has 17 residues. Categorization into cohorts depended on clinical history that participants reported. Up to 2 weeks before entering the study, exposed participants had met a COVID-19 case. In the study's own analysis: Amplification from reference gene primers served as the basis for estimated nucleated cell counts. The method was immunoSEQ multiplex PCR; TCRdb's version includes in-frame clones alone and lacks a portion of them. That table furnishes V, J and clone size, whereas the DNA furnished D and trimming. The sample holds about 280,000 clones, around 84% seen once. The receptor comes from a man between 35 and 55 years old who had been exposed to COVID-19. The V gene is TRBV21-1, the J gene TRBJ2-3; the table's D call, TRBD1, was not checked against the DNA. TRBV21-1 is marked as a pseudogene. Sequences were obtained from PBMCs or T cells enriched from blood (not recorded which). The CDR3 loop reads CASSIGRDREFTDTQYF. In nucleotides, the CDR3 is TGTGCCAGCAGCATCGGACGGGACAGGGAGTTCACAGATACGCAGTATTTT.